The 14 T cell receptor beta chains reported below all come from one sample, sequenced in a study of graft-versus-host responses after intestinal transplantation. Here immunoSEQ multiplex PCR was the method, and the copy in TCRdb shows in-frame clones only, minus some. The table has approximately 9,300 clones, nearly 95% seen once. The sample was bone marrow, taken around 520 days after intestinal transplantation. The receptors derive from a human patient who received an intestinal transplant, so some T cells may come from the graft donor.

The J gene is TRBJ2-4, the V gene TRBV6-1, with TRBD2 matching 8 bases. Germline lookup yields CDR1 MNHNS and CDR2 SASEGT. V dropped 11 bases and J dropped 9; count of bases not matched to a gene: 15. The CDR3 is made up of 14 amino acids. The DNA for the CDR3 is TGTGCCTCAGCCCGGCTAGCGGGTAAGGGCATTCAGTACTTC. Its translation: CASARLAGKGIQYF.

This rearrangement joins TRBV9 to TRBJ2-5; TRBD1 matches at 12 bases. This CDR3 contains 22 residues. J gave up 5 bases and V 4 bases, and 27 bases lay outside the gene matches. CDR1 SGDLS and CDR2 YYNGEE come from the germline V gene. In DNA form, the CDR3 reads TGTGCCAGCAGCCTCCCCGTGGGGGACAGGGGGCGGGCAGCGGGAGATGGGGAGACCCAGTACTTC. The encoded protein is CASSLPVGDRGRAAGDGETQYF.

The chain carries TRBV5-1 and TRBJ1-1; D is unclear. V lost 4 bases and J 2 bases, leaving 12 bases between the germline ends. Germline CDR1 SGHRS, CDR2 YFSETQ. This CDR3 contains 14 residues. CDR3 sequence (DNA): TGCGCCAGCAGCCCAAAGGCCACCAACACTGAAGCTTTCTTT. Residues: CASSPKATNTEAFF.

The chain has TRBV27 and TRBJ2-1; the match to TRBD1 covers 7 bases. After removal of 8 bases from V and 0 bases from J, the junction contained 7 bases not matched to a gene. Germline V CDR1 and CDR2: MNHEY, SMNVEV (reference sequence). The CDR3 spans 15 residues. The CDR3 protein is CASAGQELSYNEQFF. CDR3 DNA: TGTGCCAGCGCAGGACAGGAGCTCTCCTACAATGAGCAGTTCTTC.

The rearrangement links TRBV7-9 to TRBJ2-6; D not certain. CDR3 length equals 14 residues. Per germline, CDR1 SEHNR and CDR2 FQNEAQ (reference sequence). The germline V and J ends were trimmed by 1 base and 2 bases, with 3 bases remaining between them. CDR3 sequence (DNA): TGTGCCAGCAGCTTAGGTGCTGGGGCCAACGTCCTGACTTTC. Amino acids: CASSLGAGANVLTF.

There are a few counts of this clone. The chain employs TRBV18 and TRBJ1-1; D remains ambiguous. Trimming stripped 6 bases from V and 7 bases from J, with 12 bases between. The CDR3 extends over 12 amino acids. The germline V gene has CDR1 KGHSH and CDR2 LQKENI. CDR3 in DNA: TGTGCCAGCTCTCAAGGACGCTTTGAAGCTTTCTTT. Translated: CASSQGRFEAFF.

The chain has TRBV5-1 and TRBJ1-6, with 9 bases identical to TRBD1. Germline-derived CDR1 and CDR2 are SGHRS and YFSETQ. The CDR3 sequence is 15 residues long. J was trimmed by 7 bases and V by 4 bases; bases with no gene match: 6. The CDR3 spells CASSSTGTGNSPLHF. CDR3 bases: TGCGCCAGCAGCAGTACCGGGACAGGGAATTCACCCCTCCACTTT.

V gene TRBV4-3 combines with J gene TRBJ2-3; D not certain. Between the trimmed V and J ends, which lost 4 bases and 1 base, there was a span of 12 bases. The length of the CDR3 is 15 residues. Germline CDR1 is LGHNA and CDR2 is YSLEER. The CDR3: CASSPLGRGTDTQYF. CDR3 bases: TGCGCCAGCAGCCCCCTTGGAAGGGGCACAGATACGCAGTATTTT.

Only one count was recorded for this clone. This specimen includes other DNA sequences encoding the same CDR3. The chain combines TRBV19 with TRBJ2-1, with 8 bases identical to TRBD2. CDR1 is LNHDA, CDR2 SQIVND, per germline (reference sequence). The CDR3 totals 16 residues. J gave up 7 bases and V 1 base, and 9 bases lay outside the gene matches. The CDR3 nucleotides read TGTGCCAGTAGTATAGTCGTAACGGGAGGGGGAAATGAGCAGTTCTTC. Translation: CASSIVVTGGGNEQFF.

This chain connects TRBV7-2 to TRBJ2-7; unclear D gene. The germline V and J ends were trimmed by 4 bases and 3 bases, with 10 bases remaining between them. Germline V gene data show CDR1 as SGHTA and CDR2 as FQGNSA. The CDR3 contains 13 residues. The CDR3 loop is CASSSSDNYEQYF. The CDR3 DNA is TGTGCCAGCAGCTCGTCTGACAACTACGAGCAGTACTTC.

The chain joins TRBV28 to TRBJ2-7; D tentatively reads TRBD1 or TRBD2 (6 bases each). The germline V and J ends were trimmed by 3 bases and 4 bases, with 19 bases remaining between them. This CDR3 comprises 16 residues. Germline CDR1 MDHEN, CDR2 SYDVKM. CDR3 residues: CASSLAGHRYQYEQYF. The CDR3 nucleotides read TGTGCCAGCAGTTTGGCGGGACACCGATATCAATACGAGCAGTACTTC.

The rearrangement links TRBV4-3 to TRBJ2-4, with D tentatively TRBD1 or TRBD2 (6 bases each). The CDR3 consists of 16 residues. The V gene lost 0 bases and the J gene lost 9 bases, with 18 bases spanning the gap. CDR1 is LGHNA and CDR2 is YSLEER in the germline V gene. The CDR3 region has the DNA TGCGCCAGCAGCCAAGATCCGGGGCTAGGGGGAGGCATTCAGTACTTC. Protein product: CASSQDPGLGGGIQYF.

This rearrangement joins TRBV14 to TRBJ2-7, with D possibly being TRBD2 (5 bases). Trimming left V 0 bases short and J 5 bases short, with 23 bases between. Germline V gene lookup returns CDR1 SGHDN and CDR2 FVKESK. This CDR3 spans 18 amino acids. CDR3: CASSQDSKPLASPHEQYF. In DNA form, the CDR3 reads TGTGCCAGCAGCCAAGATTCAAAACCTCTAGCCTCTCCCCACGAGCAGTACTTC.

This chain connects TRBV9 to TRBJ2-5, with 10 bases lining up with TRBD1. The trim removed 4 bases at V and 4 bases at J, leaving 10 bases unmatched. Per germline, CDR1 SGDLS and CDR2 YYNGEE. The CDR3 runs to 16 residues. The CDR3 bases are TGTGCCAGCAGCACCGACAGGGGGCGGATCGGAGAGACCCAGTACTTC. It is translated as CASSTDRGRIGETQYF.